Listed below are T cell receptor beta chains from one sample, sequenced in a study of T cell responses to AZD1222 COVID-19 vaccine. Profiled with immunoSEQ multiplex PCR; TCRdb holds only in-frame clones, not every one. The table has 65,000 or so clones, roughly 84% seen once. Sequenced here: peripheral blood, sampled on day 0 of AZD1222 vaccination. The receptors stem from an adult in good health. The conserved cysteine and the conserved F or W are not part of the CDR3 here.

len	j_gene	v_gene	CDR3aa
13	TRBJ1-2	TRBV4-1	ASSQDQAGGYGYT
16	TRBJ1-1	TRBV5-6	ASSPSGPGLTKYTEAF
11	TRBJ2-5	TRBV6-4	ASRPNRGETQY
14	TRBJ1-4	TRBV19	ASSWGDRTPNEKLF
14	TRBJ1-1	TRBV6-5	ASSYAAGRQNTEAF
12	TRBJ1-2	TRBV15	ATSRNRGNYGYT
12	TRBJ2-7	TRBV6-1	ASSQAGDSYEQY
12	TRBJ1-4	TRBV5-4	ASSPGGTNEKLF
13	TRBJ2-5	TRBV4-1	ASSHLAGGQETQY
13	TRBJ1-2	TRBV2	ASRNHGTVPYGYT
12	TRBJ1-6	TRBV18	ASSPPQGVSPLH
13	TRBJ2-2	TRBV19	ASSPGLADTGELF
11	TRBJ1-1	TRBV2	ASRKGEVSKAF
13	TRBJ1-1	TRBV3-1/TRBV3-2	ASSHWGSLNTEAF
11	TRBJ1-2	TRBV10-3	AISPNGDYGYT
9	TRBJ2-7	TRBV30	AWSVTYEQY
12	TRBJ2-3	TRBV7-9	ASSLAPSTDTQY
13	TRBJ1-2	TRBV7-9	ASSLDGLGMHGYT
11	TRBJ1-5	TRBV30	AWSLHSNQPQH
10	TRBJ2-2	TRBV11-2	ASETGSGELF
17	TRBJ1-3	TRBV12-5	ASGLAKDRQDRSGNTIY
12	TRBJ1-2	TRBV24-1	ATSEPTGEHGYT
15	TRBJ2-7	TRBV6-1	ASSATSLKPGAYEQY
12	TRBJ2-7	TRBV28	ASTGGGLGYEQY
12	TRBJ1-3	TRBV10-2	ASSTGGAGNTIY
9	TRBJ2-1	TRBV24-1	ATSAWNEQF
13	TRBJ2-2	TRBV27	ASSLGQGQTGELF
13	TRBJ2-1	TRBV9	ASSARETSYNEQF
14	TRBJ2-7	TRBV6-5	ASSSGGAFPVYEQY
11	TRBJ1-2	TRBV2	ASSKQGYYGYT
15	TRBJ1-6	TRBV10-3	AISESGTGTQNSPLH
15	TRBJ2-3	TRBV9	ASSVAGRGSVTDTQY
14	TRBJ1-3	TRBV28	ASSGTGHYVGNTIY
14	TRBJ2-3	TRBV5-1	ASSLGLAGTGDTQY
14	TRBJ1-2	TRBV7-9	ASSGTGVGFNYGYT
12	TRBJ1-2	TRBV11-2	ASSSLAYNYGYT
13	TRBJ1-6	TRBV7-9	ASSPPGTERSPLH
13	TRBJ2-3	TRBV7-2	ASSLQASGGDTQY
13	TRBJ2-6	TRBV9	ASSVDGSGANVLT
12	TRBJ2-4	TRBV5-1	ASEEGVGQNIQY
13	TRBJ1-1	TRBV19	ASTLTAGQGTEAF
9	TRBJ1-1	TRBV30	ACHRGTEAF